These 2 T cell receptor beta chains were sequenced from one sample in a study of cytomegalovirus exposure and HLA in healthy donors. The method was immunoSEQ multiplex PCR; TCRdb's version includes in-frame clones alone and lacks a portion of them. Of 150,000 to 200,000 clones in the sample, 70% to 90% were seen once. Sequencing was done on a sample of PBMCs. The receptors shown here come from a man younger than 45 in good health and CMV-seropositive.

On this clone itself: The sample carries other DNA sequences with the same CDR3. The CDR3 region is CASSQGTGSNQPQHF. As DNA, the CDR3 is TGCGCCAGCAGCCAAGGGACAGGCAGCAATCAGCCCCAGCATTTT. This chain joins TRBV4-3 and TRBJ1-5, with TRBD1 matching over 7 bases. J lost 1 base, V lost 1 base, and 1 base had no gene match. The germline V gene encodes CDR1 LGHNA and CDR2 YSLEER. This CDR3 comprises 15 residues.

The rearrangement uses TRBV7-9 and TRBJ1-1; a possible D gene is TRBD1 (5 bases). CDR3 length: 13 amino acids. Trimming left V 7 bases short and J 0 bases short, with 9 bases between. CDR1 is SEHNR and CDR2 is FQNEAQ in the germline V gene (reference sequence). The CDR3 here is CASTRGLNTEAFF. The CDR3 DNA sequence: TGTGCCAGCACCCGGGGGTTGAACACTGAAGCTTTCTTT.